Sequencing of this T cell receptor beta chain was carried out in a study of blood T cell repertoires in COVID-19 (dated by TCRdb to the early 2020s). About the full investigation: Samples from collaborators originated in the United States, Italy and Spain and spanned both the acute and convalescent phases of COVID-19. The prospective study material was composed of cDNA or gDNA derived from T cells, B-cell-depleted T cells, or PBMCs. Deeply sampled blood TCRbeta repertoires from subjects exposed to, actively infected with, or recovered from COVID-19 were included in the dataset. The repertoires were released in a freely available public database meant as a resource for research on the immune response to SARS-CoV-2. The samples were drawn from two sources: the first 160 participants of the ongoing ImmuneRACE study, and fewer than 1,500 subjects contributed by 6 global collaborators. Nearly every sample came with metadata listing a de-identified subject ID, COVID-19 status, age in years and sex. Where available, HLA class I and class II types were obtained from metadata supplied by the sample provider rather than from assay-based typing.

TCRbeta CDR3 regions were amplified from genomic DNA by means of the immunoSEQ Assay, a bias-controlled multiplex PCR. The study's own analysis went as follows. The number of nucleated cells in each sample was estimated from the amplification of reference gene primers within the assay. To quantify the absolute abundance of each unique TCRbeta CDR3 rearrangement, sequence reads were collapsed and filtered. For each sample, productive Simpson clonality was calculated by taking the square root of Simpson's diversity index across productive rearrangements. Here the immuneACCESS table is served through TCRdb, limited to in-frame sequences with V and J called. Missing clones are a known gap in these copies; in checked studies unresolved V genes cover under half, and the rest lacks a known reason. The DNA gave D and trimming, while V, J and clone size come from that table. Recorded for this sample are around 210,000 clones; 88% of them occurred a single time. The ten largest clonotypes hold about 1.5% of the sample.

On this clone: Its antigen is unknown. Within one base of it there is no much larger clone, and no base qualities were kept.

Collaborating institutions collected whole blood in K2EDTA tubes following their own protocols. For TCRbeta analysis, collaborators shipped samples in one of three forms: frozen whole blood, isolated PBMCs, or DNA extracted from either of those sample types. The research as a whole found: How much clinical and demographic metadata was included differed by source and by participant, and the metadata was provided uncurated.

As encoded in the germline V gene, CDR1 is SGHRS while CDR2 is YFSETQ. The junction shows trimming of 0 bases on V and 2 bases on J, plus 12 bases between the germline ends. The CDR3 goes from the cysteine to the phenylalanine over 15 residues. Of all the DNA, just the CDR3 is kept, 45 bases in frame from base 1. What was sequenced was peripheral blood. The sequence came from a young man with active or convalescent COVID-19. The sequence joins TRBV5-1 to TRBJ2-7, with TRBD1 perhaps the D gene, on 7 matching bases. Here is the DNA: TGCGCCAGCAGCTTGGTGTCAGGGGGGACCTACGAGCAGTACTTC. The translation is CASSLVSGGTYEQYF.